This TCR beta chain comes out of a study of T-cell memory formation after mild COVID-19. General study points: Contracting clones localized mainly to CM and EM when CD4+ and mainly to EMRA when CD8+. There was a balanced CD4/CD8 profile in clones contracting day 15 to 85, and later expanders leaned CD4+.

TCRdb analysed the 5' RACE reads with MiXCR anew, one entry per CDR3 protein. The table has 140,000 to 150,000 distinct CDR3 sequences, about 23% seen once. Turning to this clonotype: The antigen remains unidentified.

CDR1 MNHEY and CDR2 SMNVEV come from the germline V gene (reference sequence). The CDR3 spans 13 residues. V gave up 5 bases and J gave up 3 bases, with 11 bases separating them. V and J are TRBV27 and TRBJ2-7; TRBD2 might be the D (5 bases). The receptor comes from an adult woman who had mild COVID-19 (a few samples of this study predate the infection). Cell type and time point are not known. The specimen sequenced was PBMCs or a T cell subset sorted from them (not recorded which). The CDR3 DNA reads as TGTGCCAGCAGTATTCTTCGGGACTACGAGCAGTACTTC. The encoded protein is CASSILRDYEQYF.